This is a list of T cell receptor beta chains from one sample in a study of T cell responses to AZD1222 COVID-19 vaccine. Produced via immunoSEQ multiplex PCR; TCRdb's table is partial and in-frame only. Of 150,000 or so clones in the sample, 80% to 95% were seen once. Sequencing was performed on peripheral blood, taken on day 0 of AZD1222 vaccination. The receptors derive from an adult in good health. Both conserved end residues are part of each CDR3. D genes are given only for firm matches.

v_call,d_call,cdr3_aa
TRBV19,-,CASSIGQDTDTQYF
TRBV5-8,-,CASSTSGFAYYGYTF
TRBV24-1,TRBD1,CATSDVDRGHSNQPQHF
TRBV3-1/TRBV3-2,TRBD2,CASSSRLAGKQGAYEQYF
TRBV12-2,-,CASANCASSNYEQYF
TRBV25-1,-,CASSEVGELFF
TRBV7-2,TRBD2,CASSLDVPGGWEANEQFF
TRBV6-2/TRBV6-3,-,CASSYKTQGRSYGYTF
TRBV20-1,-,CSASIRLNQPQHF
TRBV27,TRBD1,CASSPRQGGTEAFF
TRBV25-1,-,CASSGPGRTVLKLFF
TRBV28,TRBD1,CASNGQGRAYSNQPQHF
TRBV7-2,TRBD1,CASSSTGVSGNTIYF
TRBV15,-,CATRSGVRSSYNEQFF
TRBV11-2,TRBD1,CASSAGTGGGGEQFF
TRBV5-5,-,CASSGRGTGELFF
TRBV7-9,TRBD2,CASSWWTSGNNEQFF
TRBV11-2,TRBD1,CASSLGTGRLYEQYF
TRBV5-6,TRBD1,CASSRGQGAYNEQFF
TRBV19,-,CASSAGVLRPQHF
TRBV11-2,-,CASSSTGATNEKLFF
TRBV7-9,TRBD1,CASSSLGTGGGYTF
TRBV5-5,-,CASSVLGPPEYTGELFF
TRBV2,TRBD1,CASSSDRDREQYF
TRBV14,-,CASSQVRTNSYNEQFF
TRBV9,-,CASSPTGNDEQYF
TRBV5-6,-,CASSLGGGTDTQYF
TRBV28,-,CASSTGTPYEQYF
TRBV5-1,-,CASSLDSYGYTF
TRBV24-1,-,CATSDLDNSYNEQFF
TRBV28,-,CASGPREGLYGYTF
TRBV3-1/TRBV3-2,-,CASRGQFYEQYF
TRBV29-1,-,CSVGVLHGGSYNEQFF
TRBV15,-,CATSRSGVKGYEQYF
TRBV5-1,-,CASSLGRDRSTYEQYF
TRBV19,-,CASSIVPVGNQPQHF
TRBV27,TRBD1,CASSIRGTGLRNEQFF
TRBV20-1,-,CILIRDYEQYF
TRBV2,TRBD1,CASSYDRGGNSPLHF
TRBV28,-,CASLRGGGGENGYTF
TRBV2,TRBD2,CASMGSGGETQYF
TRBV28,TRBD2,CASSLGGAGGTNEQFF
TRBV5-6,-,CASSPVRQIQGYTF
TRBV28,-,CASVYQLNQPQHF
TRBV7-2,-,CASSFDGRNTEAFF
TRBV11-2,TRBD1,CASSQIDRGRAKNIQYF
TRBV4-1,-,CASSQVSGAEGYTF